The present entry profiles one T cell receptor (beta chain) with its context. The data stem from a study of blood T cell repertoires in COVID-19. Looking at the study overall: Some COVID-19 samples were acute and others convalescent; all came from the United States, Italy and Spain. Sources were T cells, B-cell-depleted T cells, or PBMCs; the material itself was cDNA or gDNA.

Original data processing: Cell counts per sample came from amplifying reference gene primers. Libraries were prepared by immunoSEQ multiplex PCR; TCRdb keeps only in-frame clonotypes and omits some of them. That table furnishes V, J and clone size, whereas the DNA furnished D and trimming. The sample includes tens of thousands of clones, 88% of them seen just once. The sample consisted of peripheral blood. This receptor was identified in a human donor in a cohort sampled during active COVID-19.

CDR3 coding DNA: TGCGCCAGCAGCCCAACAGGGCCCTACGAGCAGTACTTC. It encodes CASSPTGPYEQYF. The chain has TRBV4-1 and TRBJ2-7, with a weak D call TRBD1 (6 bases). V was clipped by 4 bases and J by 2 bases, with 9 bases between them. Looked up from germline, CDR1 is MGHRA and CDR2 is YSYEKL. There are 13 residues in the CDR3.